These 30 T cell receptor beta chains came from one sample sequenced in a study of vaccination and CD4 T cells after COVID-19. CD4+ T cells that had been cultured provided DNA sequenced with the Oncomine TCR Beta short-read assay. TCRdb reanalysed the PCR reads using MiXCR and keeps one entry per CDR3 protein. This sample carries about 12,000 distinct CDR3 sequences, around 52% of them seen once, and the ten largest clones take around 16%. The treatment was: roughly 10-day PBMC culture with coronavirus spike peptide pools or control peptides (ViraFEST assay). These receptors' targets are unknown. Sequenced sample: CD4+ T cells from blood, cultured in vitro. These receptor sequences come from a human donor who had recovered from COVID-19.

The CDR3 coding sequence is TGCAGCGTTGAGATGGCGGGTCGTCTCGAGACCCAGTACTTC. It translates to CSVEMAGRLETQYF. The chain combines TRBV29-1 with TRBJ2-5; maybe TRBD2 (5 bases). Germline V gene sequence: CDR1 SQVTM, CDR2 ANQGSEA. V lost 3 bases, J lost 5 bases, and 16 bases lay in between. This CDR3 has 14 amino acids. Complete variable domain (other parts from reference TRBV29-1 and TRBJ2-5): SAVISQKPSRDICQRGTSLTIQCQVDSQVTMMFWYRQQPGQSLTLIATANQGSEATYESGFVIDKFPISRPNLTFSTLTVSNMSPEDSSIYLCSVEMAGRLETQYFGPGTRLLVL.

The rearrangement links TRBV27 to TRBJ2-5; D gene unclear. Trimming left V 3 bases short and J 7 bases short, with 9 bases between. This CDR3 is built from 12 residues. CDR1 is MNHEY and CDR2 is SMNVEV in the germline V gene (reference sequence). CDR3 in DNA: TGTGCCAGCAGTTTCGTTCCCGGGACCCAGTACTTC. It specifies CASSFVPGTQYF.

In this sample, this clonotype turned up a few times. The chain links TRBV5-1 to TRBJ2-5; D tentatively fits TRBD1 or TRBD2 (5 bases each). Germline values: CDR1 SGHRS, CDR2 YFSETQ. The V end lost 0 bases, the J end lost 4 bases, and 10 bases lay between the germline ends. CDR3 length equals 14 residues. The DNA of the CDR3 is TGCGCCAGCAGCTTGGAGAGGGGATTAGAGACCCAGTACTTC. This encodes CASSLERGLETQYF.

The sample holds one count of this clonotype. The V and J genes are TRBV30 and TRBJ2-3, with TRBD2 identical over 8 bases. Trimming took 0 bases from V and 2 from J; bases not matched to a gene: 4. CDR1 and CDR2 (germline): GTSNPN, SVGIG (reference sequence). The CDR3 has 15 residues. The CDR3 nucleotides read TGTGCCTGGAGTGTATCGGGAGGGCCCACAGATACGCAGTATTTT. Translated: CAWSVSGGPTDTQYF.

The V call is TRBV3-1, the J call TRBJ2-3; 8 bases align to TRBD2. The CDR3 contains 17 residues. Looked up from germline, CDR1 is LGHDT and CDR2 is YNNKEL (reference sequence). The junction had 15 bases not matched to a gene; V was cut back by 7 bases and J by 3 bases. CDR3 protein: CASNSRLSGRDTDTQYF. DNA for the CDR3: TGTGCCAGCAACTCCAGATTATCCGGGAGGGATACAGATACGCAGTATTTT.

This chain uses TRBV5-1 with TRBJ2-7; 7 bases map to TRBD1. Germline V gives CDR1 SGHRS, CDR2 YFSETQ. The length of the CDR3 is 12 residues. J lost 3 bases, V lost 4 bases, and 1 base had no gene match. CDR3 coding DNA: TGCGCCAGCAGCGGGACAGACTACGAGCAGTACTTC. Encoded protein: CASSGTDYEQYF.

The rearrangement joins TRBV11-3 to TRBJ1-1, with TRBD1 as a possible D gene (6 bases). Per the germline V gene, CDR1 is SGHNT and CDR2 is YENEEA. The CDR3 loop spans 13 amino acids. Trimming removed 4 bases at V and 7 bases at J, with 13 bases between. The CDR3 here is CASSSSDSHEAFF. The CDR3 DNA is TGTGCCAGCAGCTCATCGGACAGCCATGAAGCTTTCTTT.

This clonotype appeared a few times. J is TRBJ2-2 and V is TRBV20-1, with 14 bases fitting TRBD2. Germline V lookup: CDR1 DFQATT, CDR2 SNEGSKA (reference sequence). The CDR3 is 15 amino acids. The V and J ends lost 3 bases and 8 bases, in that order; junction bases with no gene match: 5. CDR3 nucleotide sequence: TGCAGTGCTAGTCCGGGACTAGCGGGAGTTGGGGAGCTGTTTTTT. Encoded protein: CSASPGLAGVGELFF.

The chain links TRBV6-2 or TRBV6-3 to TRBJ2-5; no reliable D call. This CDR3 has 13 residues. The V and J ends lost 2 bases and 4 bases respectively, with 8 bases between them. From germline, CDR1 is MNHEY and CDR2 SVGEGT. The CDR3 sequence: CASSYASRETQYF. In nucleotides, the CDR3 is TGTGCCAGCAGTTACGCCTCCCGAGAGACCCAGTACTTC.

The J gene is TRBJ1-3, the V gene TRBV27; 7 bases agree with TRBD1. Germline CDR1 reads MNHEY; CDR2 reads SMNVEV (reference sequence). With 4 bases clipped from V and 14 bases from J, the junction kept 5 bases outside the gene matches. The CDR3 covers 11 residues. The CDR3 protein is CASSSGQVVYF. CDR3 DNA: TGTGCCAGCAGTTCCGGACAGGTCGTATATTTT.

This clonotype has only a few counts. The chain links TRBV20-1 to TRBJ1-5; no clear D. V was pared by 1 base and J by 6 bases, with 13 bases between. The germline V gene encodes CDR1 DFQATT and CDR2 SNEGSKA (reference sequence). The CDR3 runs to 14 residues. The CDR3 sequence is CSARVWQKGQPQHF. Here the CDR3 DNA reads TGCAGTGCTAGAGTATGGCAGAAAGGTCAGCCCCAGCATTTT.

V usage is TRBV6-4 and J usage is TRBJ2-1, with TRBD2 matching 14 bases. The CDR3 has 15 residues. The trim removed 5 bases at V and 7 bases at J, leaving 4 bases unmatched. The germline gives CDR1 MRHNA, CDR2 SNTAGT. This CDR3 is CASSPGLAGVNEQFF. In DNA form, the CDR3 reads TGTGCCAGCAGTCCGGGACTAGCGGGAGTTAATGAGCAGTTCTTC.

The chain recombines TRBV12-3 or TRBV12-4 with TRBJ1-5; D is unresolved. Trimming took off 5 bases at V and 4 bases at J, with 9 bases between the two ends. The CDR3 spans 13 residues. As DNA, the CDR3 is TGTGCCAGCAGTACGGACGAAAATCAGCCCCAGCATTTT. Translation gives CASSTDENQPQHF.

As for this clonotype: The germline gene is not matched at one end of the junction; a read error may be the cause. The chain couples TRBV7-3 to TRBJ2-7; tentatively, D is TRBD2 (7 bases). CDR1 SGHTA and CDR2 FQGTGA come from the germline V gene. This CDR3 contains 16 residues. In nucleotides, the CDR3 is TGTGTCAGCACTCTACAACCCGCGGGCGGGGGCTCCGAGCAGTACTTC. This sequence encodes CVSTLQPAGGGSEQYF.

The V call is TRBV4-3, the J call TRBJ1-2, with TRBD1 matching 10 bases. Looked up from germline, CDR1 is LGHNA and CDR2 is YSLEER. This CDR3 is 16 amino acids long. Germline trimming cut 0 bases from V and 3 bases from J; bases unmatched to any gene: 4. Written as DNA, the CDR3 is TGCGCCAGCAGCCAAGATGGGACAGGGGCGTACTATGGCTACACCTTC. As protein: CASSQDGTGAYYGYTF.

The chain carries TRBV19 and TRBJ1-5; 7 bases are shared with TRBD1. Trimming cost V 6 bases and J 5 bases; bases outside gene matches: 7. Germline CDR1 LNHDA, CDR2 SQIVND (reference sequence). CDR3 length: 14 residues. CDR3 residues: CASSRETGHQPQHF. The CDR3 DNA reads as TGTGCCAGTAGCCGAGAGACAGGGCATCAGCCCCAGCATTTT.

This clonotype occurred a few times. The V call is TRBV6-4, the J call TRBJ2-2; D is unclear. The CDR3 has 13 amino acids. Deletions cut 2 bases from V and 3 bases from J, with 4 bases between. Germline V CDR1 and CDR2: MRHNA, SNTAGT. The chain's CDR3 is CASSDRDTGELFF. The DNA for the CDR3 is TGTGCCAGCAGTGACAGGGACACCGGGGAGCTGTTTTTT.

This sequence joins TRBV5-4 and TRBJ2-7; D ambiguous. Germline V gene data show CDR1 as SGHNT and CDR2 as YYREEE (reference sequence). The CDR3 runs 14 residues. V gave up 0 bases and J gave up 2 bases, with 9 bases separating them. The CDR3 coding sequence is TGTGCCAGCAGCTTGGGCCGCTCAACCTACGAGCAGTACTTC. It specifies CASSLGRSTYEQYF.

The chain links TRBV7-2 to TRBJ2-1; a possible D gene is TRBD2 (6 bases). CDR3 length: 15 amino acids. V gave up 8 bases and J gave up 7 bases, with 21 bases separating them. CDR1 SGHTA and CDR2 FQGNSA come from the germline V gene. The CDR3 region is CASGTGTGGENEQFF. DNA of the CDR3: TGTGCCAGCGGGACTGGGACTGGGGGAGAGAATGAGCAGTTCTTC.

The rearrangement links TRBV29-1 to TRBJ2-1, with D perhaps TRBD2 (7 bases). This CDR3 is built from 15 residues. Trimming pared 6 bases from V and 6 bases from J, leaving 21 bases between. CDR1 and CDR2 (germline): SQVTM, ANQGSEA. DNA of the CDR3: TGCAGCGTACAAGGCGGGGGCCCCCACATCAATGAGCAGTTCTTC. Translation: CSVQGGGPHINEQFF.

This clonotype showed up just a few times. CDR3 protein: CASSTRTGKYGYTF. CDR3 coding DNA: TGTGCCAGCAGCACCAGGACAGGGAAGTATGGCTACACCTTC. This chain joins TRBV7-2 and TRBJ1-2; 8 nucleotides match TRBD1. Germline assignment: CDR1 SGHTA and CDR2 FQGNSA. This CDR3 region has 14 residues. Trimming removed 5 bases from V and 5 bases from J; junction bases left unmatched: 7.

The CDR3 sequence: CASSPSGGADTQYF. Written as DNA, the CDR3 is TGTGCCAGCAGCCCCTCAGGGGGCGCAGATACGCAGTATTTT. This chain joins TRBV28 and TRBJ2-3; 8 bases line up with TRBD1. The trim removed 6 bases at V and 4 bases at J, leaving 6 bases unmatched. This CDR3 has 14 residues. Germline loops: CDR1 MDHEN, CDR2 SYDVKM. Drawing the rest from reference TRBV28 and TRBJ2-3, the complete variable domain is DVKVTQSSRYLVKRTGEKVFLECVQDMDHENMFWYRQDPGLGLRLIYFSYDVKMKEKGDIPEGYSVSREKKERFSLILESASTNQTSMYLCASSPSGGADTQYFGPGTRLTVL.

This sequence joins TRBV11-3 and TRBJ1-6; a possible D gene is TRBD1 (6 bases). Germline loops: CDR1 SGHNT, CDR2 YENEEA. CDR3 length equals 14 residues. V was pared by 3 bases and J by 3 bases, with 6 bases between. In DNA, the CDR3 is TGTGCCAGCAGCTTGGACAGCTATAATTCACCCCTCCACTTT. It translates to CASSLDSYNSPLHF.

The chain couples TRBV4-2 to TRBJ2-7; no clear D. The length of the CDR3 is 14 residues. From germline, CDR1 is LGHNA and CDR2 YNFKEQ. Between the trimmed V and J ends, which lost 0 bases and 5 bases, there was a span of 11 bases. Here the CDR3 DNA reads TGTGCCAGCAGCCAAGATAATGAGGAAGACGAGCAGTACTTC. It translates to CASSQDNEEDEQYF.

V and J are TRBV30 and TRBJ2-7, with D unclear. The V and J ends lost 0 bases and 2 bases respectively, with 20 bases between them. This CDR3 has 17 amino acids. Germline V gives CDR1 GTSNPN, CDR2 SVGIG (reference sequence). CDR3 in DNA: TGTGCCTGGAGTGTACCTCCTACCGGTCGCAGGCCCTACGAGCAGTACTTC. Its translation: CAWSVPPTGRRPYEQYF.

This clonotype was observed a few times. V gene TRBV2 combines with J gene TRBJ2-5, with D maybe TRBD2 (6 bases). The CDR3 has 14 amino acids. Germline V lookup: CDR1 SNHLY, CDR2 FYNNEI. V was cut by 8 bases and J by 1 base, with 14 bases left in between. The CDR3 loop reads CASQTTAGQETQYF. In nucleotides, the CDR3 is TGTGCCAGCCAAACAACAGCGGGCCAAGAGACCCAGTACTTC.

V and J are TRBV20-1 and TRBJ2-5; 11 nucleotides agree with TRBD1. The CDR3 covers 14 residues. J was trimmed by 0 bases and V by 3 bases; bases with no gene match: 0. Germline V gene lookup returns CDR1 DFQATT and CDR2 SNEGSKA (reference sequence). The CDR3 reads CSARGQGDQETQYF. CDR3 DNA: TGCAGTGCTAGGGGACAGGGGGACCAAGAGACCCAGTACTTC.

In DNA form, the CDR3 reads TGTGCCAGCAGTTACCCCGGGACGGGTGGAAACACCATATATTTT. Translating it yields CASSYPGTGGNTIYF. The rearrangement links TRBV6-5 to TRBJ1-3; the D gene is possibly TRBD1 (5 bases). The V end was cut by 2 bases, the J end by 3 bases, with 11 bases between. The CDR3 is 15 amino acids. Germline V lookup: CDR1 MNHEY, CDR2 SVGAGI.

This rearrangement joins TRBV21-1 to TRBJ2-5. TRBV21-1 is shown as a pseudogene. The CDR3 loop spans 18 amino acids. CDR3 nucleotides: TGTGCCAGCAGCAAAGCGCACTGGACCCCACCGTACCAAGAGACCCAGTACTTC. As protein: CASSKAHWTPPYQETQYF.

In nucleotides, the CDR3 is TGTGCCAGCAGCCCCTTTAATGAAAAACTGTTTTTT. Its translation is CASSPFNEKLFF. The chain combines TRBV25-1 with TRBJ1-4; no firm D call. CDR3 length: 12 residues. Germline V gene sequence: CDR1 MGHDK, CDR2 SYGVNS. The V and J ends lost 6 bases and 4 bases respectively, with 6 bases between them. Variable domain in full (rest from reference TRBV25-1 and TRBJ1-4): EADIYQTPRYLVIGTGKKITLECSQTMGHDKMYWYQQDPGMELHLIHYSYGVNSTEKGDLSSESTVSRIRTEHFPLTLESARPSHTSQYLCASSPFNEKLFFGSGTQLSVL.